The next 23 T cell receptor beta chains were all read from a single sample in a study of T cells in Graves' hyperthyroidism and ophthalmopathy. RNA transcripts served as the template for amplifying TCR beta CDR3 regions. The HTBI primer set drove a first-round RT-PCR of the TCR CDR3. TCRdb redid the calling of the multiplex PCR reads with MiXCR, one entry per CDR3 protein. In the table there are over 500,000 distinct CDR3 sequences, approximately 17% of which are singletons. The sequencing input was blood. The source is a woman aged 18-29 years with Graves' ophthalmopathy.

J is TRBJ2-7 and V is TRBV5-6; D remains ambiguous. The CDR3 consists of 14 residues. The V and J ends lost 1 base and 2 bases respectively, with 10 bases between them. Germline CDR1 reads SGHDT; CDR2 reads YYEEEE. CDR3 nucleotides: TGTGCCAGCAGCTTGTCTCCAGTTACCTACGAGCAGTACTTC. This sequence encodes CASSLSPVTYEQYF.

There are many counts of this clonotype. This chain uses TRBV5-4 with TRBJ2-3, with a possible D match to TRBD1 (5 bases). Trimming took 10 bases from V and 6 from J, leaving 21 bases between them. CDR3 length: 14 residues. Germline V lookup: CDR1 SGHNT, CDR2 YYREEE (reference sequence). Here the CDR3 DNA reads TGTGCCGTACACAGCAGTGGGGCTGGGGATACGCAGTATTTT. It translates to CAVHSSGAGDTQYF.

On this clonotype: One junction end disagrees with the germline gene, perhaps due to a read error. The chain combines TRBV9 with TRBJ2-5; D is perhaps TRBD2 (7 bases). Germline V gene data show CDR1 as SGDLS and CDR2 as YYNGEE. CDR3 length: 15 amino acids. The CDR3 reads CASSPRGGSQESQYF. DNA of the CDR3: TGTGCCAGCAGCCCTAGGGGGGGGTCGCAAGAGTCCCAGTACTTC.

This clonotype was detected many times. This chain joins TRBV20-1 and TRBJ2-5; 7 bases align to TRBD2. V shed 3 bases, J shed 7 bases, and the junction held 8 bases outside the gene matches. Germline loops: CDR1 DFQATT, CDR2 SNEGSKA (reference sequence). The CDR3 consists of 13 residues. The CDR3 coding sequence is TGCAGTGCTAGCGCCAGCGGGGAGGGGACCCAGTACTTC. This codes for CSASASGEGTQYF.

This clonotype has a count of ten or more. The rearrangement uses TRBV10-3 and TRBJ1-2; D perhaps matches TRBD1 (6 bases). Germline CDR1 ENHRY, CDR2 SYGVKD. The V and J ends lost 0 bases and 0 bases respectively, with 11 bases between them. CDR3 length: 16 amino acids. The CDR3 DNA follows: TGTGCCATCAGTGAGTCGGGGGCGAGCACTAACTATGGCTACACCTTC. It yields the protein CAISESGASTNYGYTF.

V usage is TRBV18 and J usage is TRBJ1-2; D is unresolved. Trimming shortened V by 0 bases and J by 2 bases, and 10 bases separated the two germline ends. Germline values: CDR1 KGHSH, CDR2 LQKENI. This CDR3 has 15 residues. CDR3: CASSPPGPTNYGYTF. The CDR3, as DNA: TGTGCCAGCTCACCACCCGGCCCGACGAACTATGGCTACACCTTC.

This chain connects TRBV2 to TRBJ2-5; TRBD2 aligns across 10 bases. Germline values: CDR1 SNHLY, CDR2 FYNNEI. Trimming took 6 bases from V and 3 from J; bases not matched to a gene: 10. The CDR3 length is 16 residues. The CDR3: CASRVSGGPMEETQYF. The CDR3 nucleotides are TGTGCCAGCAGGGTTAGCGGGGGGCCTATGGAAGAGACCCAGTACTTC.

On this clonotype: This clone may be a read error of a much larger clone one base away. The rearrangement uses TRBV7-2 and TRBJ2-7; tentatively, D is TRBD1 (6 bases). The DNA end is a closer match to TRBJ2-1, so the J assignment may be wrong. CDR3 size: 15 residues. Germline V gene lookup returns CDR1 SGHTA and CDR2 FQGNSA. CDR3 DNA sequence: TGTGCCAGCAGTCCTGGACAGTCTAGCTCCTACGAGCAGTTCTTC. Translating it yields CASSPGQSSSYEQFF.

V gene TRBV9 combines with J gene TRBJ2-7; 8 positions match TRBD1. The germline CDR1 and CDR2 sequences are SGDLS and YYNGEE. The V and J ends lost 1 base and 6 bases, in that order; junction bases with no gene match: 6. The CDR3 consists of 14 residues. This chain's CDR3 is CASSVRGQDSEQYF. Here the CDR3 DNA reads TGTGCCAGCAGCGTAAGGGGACAGGACAGCGAGCAGTACTTC.

This clonotype was seen ten or more times. V usage is TRBV4-2 and J usage is TRBJ1-5; a possible D gene is TRBD1 (6 bases). CDR1 and CDR2 from the germline V gene are LGHNA and YNFKEQ. The length of the CDR3 is 16 residues. The V end lost 7 bases, the J end lost 5 bases, and 21 bases lay between the germline ends. This CDR3 is CASTAQGKGRDQPQHF. CDR3 DNA sequence: TGTGCCAGCACCGCTCAGGGGAAGGGAAGAGATCAGCCCCAGCATTTT.

Comments on this clonotype: This may be a read error, as it is one base from a much larger clone. This sequence joins TRBV12-3 or TRBV12-4 and TRBJ2-5; 14 nucleotides agree with TRBD2. J gave up 4 bases and V 6 bases, and 7 bases lay outside the gene matches. The CDR3 spans 16 residues. Here the CDR3 DNA reads TGTGCCAGCAGCCCGACTAGCGGGAGGGCCGGAGAGACCCAGTACTTC. It codes for CASSPTSGRAGETQYF.

This clonotype was detected only once. The chain links TRBV7-2 to TRBJ2-3, with unresolved D. The CDR3 runs to 15 residues. Trimming shortened V by 1 base and J by 4 bases, and 12 bases separated the two germline ends. Germline lookup yields CDR1 SGHTA and CDR2 FQGNSA. Here the CDR3 reads CASSLDNPPADTQYF. The CDR3 region has the DNA TGTGCCAGCAGCTTAGATAACCCGCCCGCAGATACGCAGTATTTT. Full variable domain (outside the CDR3, taken from reference TRBV7-2 and TRBJ2-3): GAGVSQSPSNKVTEKGKDVELRCDPISGHTALYWYRQSLGQGLEFLIYFQGNSAPDKSGLPSDRFSAERTGGSVSTLTIQRTQQEDSAVYLCASSLDNPPADTQYFGPGTRLTVL.

This clonotype has more than one count but fewer than ten. The chain carries TRBV9 and TRBJ2-3; 16 bases map to TRBD2. The CDR3 has 17 residues. Losses at the gene ends were 3 bases for V and 6 bases for J; bases not matched to a gene: 7. CDR1 is SGDLS and CDR2 is YYNGEE in the germline V gene. CDR3 DNA: TGTGCCAGCAGCGGAACGGGACTAGCGGGGGGGTTGGATACGCAGTATTTT. It encodes CASSGTGLAGGLDTQYF.

This clonotype came up many times. The chain is built from TRBV11-2 and TRBJ2-2; TRBD1 aligns across 7 bases. CDR1 and CDR2 (germline): SGHAT, FQNNGV. CDR3 length: 17 residues. The ends lost 4 bases at V and 4 bases at J; junction bases unmatched: 12. The CDR3 DNA reads TGTGCCAGCAGCTCCCTAAGAGGGGGCGTGGGCACCGGGGAGCTGTTTTTT. It specifies CASSSLRGGVGTGELFF.

This sequence joins TRBV6-9 and TRBJ1-6, with a weak D call TRBD1 (6 bases). V lost 3 bases and J 9 bases, leaving 12 bases between the germline ends. Germline CDR1 and CDR2: MNHGY and SVAAGI. This CDR3 is 14 amino acids long. The CDR3 loop is CASSYETTGSPLHF. In nucleotides, the CDR3 is TGTGCCAGCAGTTACGAAACGACAGGTTCACCCCTCCACTTT.

This clonotype turned up a few times. The V and J genes are TRBV13 and TRBJ1-6, with 7 bases fitting TRBD1. CDR1 PRHDT and CDR2 FYEKMQ come from the germline V gene (reference sequence). This CDR3 is built from 14 residues. The trim removed 6 bases at V and 14 bases at J, leaving 13 bases unmatched. The CDR3 loop is CASSYGTVGAALHF. The CDR3 bases are TGTGCCAGCAGTTACGGGACAGTGGGAGCCGCCCTCCACTTT.

This clonotype was observed a handful of times. The rearrangement links TRBV7-3 to TRBJ2-4; 9 bases match TRBD1. Germline CDR1 reads SGHTA; CDR2 reads FQGTGA. CDR3 length: 16 residues. Trimming removed 0 bases from V and 6 bases from J; junction bases left unmatched: 6. The CDR3 spells CASSLTGQGLGNIQYF. The DNA for the CDR3 is TGTGCCAGCAGCTTAACGGGACAGGGTTTAGGAAACATTCAGTACTTC.

This clonotype has a handful of counts. The V gene is TRBV4-1, the J gene TRBJ2-5; tentative D call: TRBD2 (6 bases). From germline, CDR1 is MGHRA and CDR2 YSYEKL. V shed 4 bases and J shed 2 bases, with 17 bases lying between them. The CDR3 is 16 residues long. As DNA, the CDR3 is TGCGCCAGCAGCCTATACTCTAGCGAGGGTCAAGAGACCCAGTACTTC. Translating it yields CASSLYSSEGQETQYF.

This clonotype has a count of ten or more. The chain uses TRBV20-1 and TRBJ2-1; perhaps D is TRBD1 or TRBD2 (6 bases each). The CDR3 is 12 amino acids. Trimming removed 6 bases at V and 8 bases at J, with 14 bases between. The germline CDR1 and CDR2 sequences are DFQATT and SNEGSKA (reference sequence). CDR3 DNA sequence: TGCAGTGCCGTCGGAGGGGGACATGAGCAGTTCTTC. Residues: CSAVGGGHEQFF.

The sample holds a few counts of this clonotype. The chain recombines TRBV19 with TRBJ2-3; D may be TRBD1 or TRBD2 (5 bases each). Germline assignment: CDR1 LNHDA and CDR2 SQIVND (reference sequence). Trimming removed 5 bases from V and 4 bases from J, with 16 bases in between. CDR3 size: 15 residues. The CDR3 nucleotides read TGTGCCAGTAGTTGGGTGGGGACGGGCCCAGATACGCAGTATTTT. Residues: CASSWVGTGPDTQYF.

This chain connects TRBV4-1 to TRBJ1-2; D is perhaps TRBD1 (5 bases). Between the trimmed V and J ends, which lost 0 bases and 0 bases, there was a span of 11 bases. Germline CDR1 reads MGHRA; CDR2 reads YSYEKL. The CDR3 has 16 amino acids. CDR3 sequence (DNA): TGCGCCAGCAGCCAAGATGGGGCAGTTGCTAACTATGGCTACACCTTC. Encoded protein: CASSQDGAVANYGYTF.

This clonotype was recorded once. The V call is TRBV28, the J call TRBJ2-5, with D unclear. The CDR3 is made up of 14 amino acids. CDR1 is MDHEN and CDR2 is SYDVKM in the germline V gene. Trimming left V 6 bases short and J 2 bases short, with 13 bases between. CDR3 sequence reads: CASSLALVQETQYF. For the CDR3, the DNA is TGTGCCAGCAGCCTCGCGCTGGTACAAGAGACCCAGTACTTC.

This clonotype was observed at least ten times. The V gene is TRBV7-6, the J gene TRBJ2-3; D not resolved. CDR1 is SGHVS and CDR2 is FNYEAQ in the germline V gene. The CDR3 extends over 14 amino acids. Trimming removed 1 base from V and 1 base from J, with 6 bases in between. In DNA form, the CDR3 reads TGTGCCAGCAGCTTAGGCGTGCGCACAGATACGCAGTATTTT. It encodes CASSLGVRTDTQYF.